This T cell receptor (beta chain) was profiled in a study of T cell repertoires in cytomegalovirus infection. Study-level information: Matching HLA type and CMV infection were both indicated by public TCR beta signatures.

This CDR3 is built from 11 residues. Germline V gene data show CDR1 as KGHDR and CDR2 as SFDVKD. V was trimmed by 9 bases and J by 7 bases, leaving 12 bases between them. Overall study findings and caveats: It was HLA-C-restricted CMV-specific TCR beta clonotypes that dominated the response ex vivo.

TCRdb re-derived calls from the reads in MiXCR, one entry per CDR3 protein. The profile shows 400,000 or so distinct CDR3 sequences, about 33% of them singletons. A remark on this clonotype: The antigen is undetermined.

The sequence derives from a human donor in good health (CMV status not recorded). Some clones in this sample may be carry-over from other donors' samples. The V and J genes are TRBV24-1 and TRBJ2-7; D call uncertain. Sequencing input: PBMCs. CDR3 DNA sequence: TGTGCCACCTCGTTCAAGGAGGAGCAGTACTTC. Translation: CATSFKEEQYF.